The 6 T cell receptor beta chains reported below all come from one sample, sequenced in a study of beta chain features in type 1 diabetes. The entirety of the isolated RNA underwent reverse transcription, so expressed TCRB transcripts were sequenced. The method was immunoSEQ multiplex PCR; TCRdb's version includes in-frame clones alone and lacks a portion of them. This sample has under 300,000 clones, with 7% to 9% found just once. The sequenced sample consisted of central memory CD4+ T cells from blood. The source is a woman under 30 in good health.

This clone occurred a few times. The CDR3 DNA sequence: TGTGCCAGCAGCCCCCCGGGACTCCGAAACACAGATACGCAGTATTTT. This translates into CASSPPGLRNTDTQYF. The genes are TRBV7-2 and TRBJ2-3; perhaps TRBD2 as D (6 bases). Germline assignment: CDR1 SGHTA and CDR2 FQGNSA. V shed 5 bases and J shed 2 bases, with 17 bases lying between them. This CDR3 contains 16 residues.

This clone was seen more than once but under ten times. The chain is built from TRBV6-5 and TRBJ2-5; 7 positions match TRBD2. Germline V CDR1 and CDR2: MNHEY, SVGAGI. This CDR3 contains 13 residues. V trimming: 10 bases; J trimming: 2 bases; junction bases outside the gene matches: 7. In DNA, the CDR3 is TGTGCCAAAAGACTAGCAGGTCAAGAGACCCAGTACTTC. This translates into CAKRLAGQETQYF.

This clone occurred many times. The CDR3, as DNA: TGCGCCAGCAGCTCCACGGCGGGAGGGCTCTCCTACAATGAGCAGTTCTTC. Translating it yields CASSSTAGGLSYNEQFF. The chain recombines TRBV5-1 with TRBJ2-1; 9 bases are a match to TRBD2. This CDR3 has 17 amino acids. Germline V gene data show CDR1 as SGHRS and CDR2 as YFSETQ. The junction had 7 bases not matched to a gene; V was cut back by 3 bases and J by 0 bases.

This clone was counted at least ten times. The chain has TRBV4-3 and TRBJ2-1, with 9 bases fitting TRBD2. The germline V gene encodes CDR1 LGHNA and CDR2 YSLEER. The CDR3 is 17 amino acids. J was trimmed by 2 bases and V by 0 bases; bases with no gene match: 5. Written as DNA, the CDR3 is TGCGCCAGCAGCCAAGATCCAGTAGCGGGGGCCTACAATGAGCAGTTCTTC. It encodes CASSQDPVAGAYNEQFF.

The chain uses TRBV7-9 and TRBJ2-3, with D unclear. V lost 6 bases and J lost 5, with 9 bases in between. The CDR3 contains 12 residues. The germline V gene has CDR1 SEHNR and CDR2 FQNEAQ (reference sequence). The CDR3 region is CASSLQKDTQYF. The CDR3 DNA is TGTGCCAGCAGTTTACAGAAAGATACGCAGTATTTT.

This clone was observed a few times. The chain carries TRBV18 and TRBJ2-5, with D perhaps TRBD1 (6 bases). The length of the CDR3 is 13 residues. Germline V gene lookup returns CDR1 KGHSH and CDR2 LQKENI. The ends were cut back, 8 bases at V and 2 bases at J, with 12 bases in the middle. CDR3 in amino acids: CASRLGQQETQYF. CDR3 sequence (DNA): TGTGCCAGCCGCCTCGGACAGCAAGAGACCCAGTACTTC. Complete variable domain (other parts from reference TRBV18 and TRBJ2-5): NAGVMQNPRHLVRRRGQEARLRCSPMKGHSHVYWYRQLPEEGLKFMVYLQKENIIDESGMPKERFSAEFPKEGPSILRIQQVVRGDSAAYFCASRLGQQETQYFGPGTRLLVL.